The rows below give T cell receptor beta chains drawn from one sample of a study of T-cell memory formation after mild COVID-19. One entry per CDR3 protein results from TCRdb running MiXCR on the 5' RACE reads. The repertoire holds about 350,000 distinct CDR3 sequences, 20% to 25% seen once, with over 20% in the top ten. What was sequenced was PBMCs or a T cell subset sorted from them (not recorded which). The receptor set was obtained from a man aged 18 to 30 who had mild COVID-19 (a few samples of this study predate the infection). Cell type and time point are not known. The CDR3 runs from the conserved cysteine through the conserved F or W. Fields, in order: clone size, D gene, CDR3 length, J gene, V gene, CDR3 DNA, CDR3 protein. The D gene is left open where the match is weak. Some rows have no size entry. The others give once, few or many, or a class for an expanded clone.

>few|NA|13|TRBJ2-5|TRBV12-3/TRBV12-4
TGTGCCAGCAGTTTAAATGGACAGACGGCCCAGTACTTC
CASSLNGQTAQYF
>NA|NA|15|TRBJ1-1|TRBV18
TGTGCCAGCTCACTTATGGACACCATGAACACTGAAGCTTTCTTT
CASSLMDTMNTEAFF
>NA|TRBD1|15|TRBJ2-1|TRBV7-9
TGTGCCAGCAGCTTGTGGACAGGCTCCTACAATGAGCAGTTCTTC
CASSLWTGSYNEQFF
>few|TRBD1|15|TRBJ2-7|TRBV5-1
TGCGCCAGCAGAGAGACAGGACAGGGGTTCTACGAGCAGTACTTC
CASRETGQGFYEQYF
>few|NA|14|TRBJ1-1|TRBV5-1
TGCGCCAGCAGCTTGATAGGGAGGTTGGATTACGCTTTCTTT
CASSLIGRLDYAFF
>few|TRBD1|16|TRBJ1-2|TRBV5-1
TGCGCCAGCAGCTCGGGACAGGGGGCGCCTTTGGGCGGCTACACCTTC
CASSSGQGAPLGGYTF
>NA|NA|14|TRBJ2-2|TRBV7-2
TGTGCCAGCAGCTTGGACCTGAACACCGGGGAGCTGTTTTTT
CASSLDLNTGELFF
>NA|NA|13|TRBJ2-5|TRBV30
TGTGCCTGGAGTGCGCAATCCCCGGGGACCCAGTACTTC
CAWSAQSPGTQYF
>NA|TRBD1|15|TRBJ2-1|TRBV7-8
TGTGCCAGCAGCGACGGACAGGGACAGTACAATGAGCAGTTATTC
CASSDGQGQYNEQLF
>NA|TRBD1|14|TRBJ2-7|TRBV7-9
TGTGCCAGCAGCTCCCGGGACAGGAGGGGTATGCAGTACTTC
CASSSRDRRGMQYF
>few|NA|17|TRBJ2-1|TRBV5-1
TGCGCCAGCAGCGCGGGACCGAACCCCGGCTCCTACAATGAGCAGTTCTTC
CASSAGPNPGSYNEQFF
>NA|NA|13|TRBJ1-1|TRBV7-9
TGTGCCAGCAGCCCAACGGGGGACACTGAAGCTTTCTTT
CASSPTGDTEAFF